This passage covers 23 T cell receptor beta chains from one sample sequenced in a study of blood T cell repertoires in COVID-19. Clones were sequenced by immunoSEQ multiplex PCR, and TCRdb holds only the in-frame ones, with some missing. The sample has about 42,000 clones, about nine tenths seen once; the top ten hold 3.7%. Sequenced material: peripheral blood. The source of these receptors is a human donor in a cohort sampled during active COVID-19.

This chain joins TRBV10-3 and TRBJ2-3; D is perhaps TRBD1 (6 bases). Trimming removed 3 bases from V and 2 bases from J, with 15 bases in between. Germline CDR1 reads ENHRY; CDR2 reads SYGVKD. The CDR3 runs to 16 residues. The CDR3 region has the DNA TGTGCCATCAGTGACCTTCAGGGGCCCACCACAGATACGCAGTATTTT. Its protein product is CAISDLQGPTTDTQYF.

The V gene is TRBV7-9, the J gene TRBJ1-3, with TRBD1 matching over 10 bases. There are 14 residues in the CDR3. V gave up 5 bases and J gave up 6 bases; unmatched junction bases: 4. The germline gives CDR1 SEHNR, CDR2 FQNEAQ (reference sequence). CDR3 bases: TGTGCCAGCAGCCTCGGACAGGGGGTAAACACCATATATTTT. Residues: CASSLGQGVNTIYF.

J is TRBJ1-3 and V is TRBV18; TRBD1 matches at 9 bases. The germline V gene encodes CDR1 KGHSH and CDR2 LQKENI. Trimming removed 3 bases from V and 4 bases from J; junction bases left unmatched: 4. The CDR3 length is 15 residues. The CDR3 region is CASSPGQGGGNTIYF. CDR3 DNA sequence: TGTGCCAGCTCACCGGGACAGGGCGGAGGAAACACCATATATTTT.

The CDR3 DNA reads TGTGCCAGCAGCTTAGATTGGCAGGTCACTAATGAAAAACTGTTTTTT. Encoded protein: CASSLDWQVTNEKLFF. This rearrangement joins TRBV11-2 to TRBJ1-4; no clear D gene. This CDR3 region has 16 residues. Germline CDR1 SGHAT, CDR2 FQNNGV. The V end was cut by 0 bases, the J end by 2 bases, with 10 bases between.

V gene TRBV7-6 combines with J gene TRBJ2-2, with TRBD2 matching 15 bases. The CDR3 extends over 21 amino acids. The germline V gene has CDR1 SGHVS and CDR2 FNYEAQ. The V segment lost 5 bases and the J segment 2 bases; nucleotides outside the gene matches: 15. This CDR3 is CASSPGTSGGSFTRNTGELFF. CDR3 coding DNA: TGTGCCAGCAGCCCTGGGACTAGCGGGGGGTCATTTACTCGTAACACCGGGGAGCTGTTTTTT.

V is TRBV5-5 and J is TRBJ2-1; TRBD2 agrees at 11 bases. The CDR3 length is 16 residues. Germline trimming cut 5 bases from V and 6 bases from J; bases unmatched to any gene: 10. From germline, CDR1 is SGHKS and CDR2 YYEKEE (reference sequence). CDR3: CASSHYSGGAGNEQFF. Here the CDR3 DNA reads TGTGCCAGCAGTCATTATAGCGGGGGGGCTGGCAATGAGCAGTTCTTC.

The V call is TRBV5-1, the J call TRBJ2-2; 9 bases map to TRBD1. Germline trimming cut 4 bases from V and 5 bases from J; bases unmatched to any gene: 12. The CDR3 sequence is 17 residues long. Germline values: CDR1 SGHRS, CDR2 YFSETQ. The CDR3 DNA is TGCGCCAGCAGCATAAGACCGGGACAGGGTTATACCGGGGAGCTGTTTTTT. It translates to CASSIRPGQGYTGELFF.

The CDR3 nucleotides are TGTGCCAGCAGTGACAGGGGGATTCAGCCCCAGCATTTT. Protein sequence: CASSDRGIQPQHF. The rearrangement joins TRBV6-1 to TRBJ1-5; TRBD1 agrees at 7 bases. Germline trimming cut 3 bases from V and 6 bases from J; bases unmatched to any gene: 2. The CDR3 has 13 residues. The germline gives CDR1 MNHNS, CDR2 SASEGT.

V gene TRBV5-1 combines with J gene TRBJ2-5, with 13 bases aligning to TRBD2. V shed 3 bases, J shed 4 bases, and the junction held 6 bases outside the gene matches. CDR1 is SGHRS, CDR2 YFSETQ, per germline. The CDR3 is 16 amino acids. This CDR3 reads CASSSGLAGVGETQYF. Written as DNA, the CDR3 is TGCGCCAGCAGCTCCGGACTAGCGGGAGTTGGAGAGACCCAGTACTTC.

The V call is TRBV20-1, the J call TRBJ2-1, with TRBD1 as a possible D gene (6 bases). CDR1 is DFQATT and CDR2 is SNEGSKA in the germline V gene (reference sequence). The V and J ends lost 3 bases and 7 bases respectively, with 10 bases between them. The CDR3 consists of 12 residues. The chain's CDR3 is CSASNRGNEQFF. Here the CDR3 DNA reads TGCAGTGCTAGTAATAGGGGGAATGAGCAGTTCTTC.

The CDR3 nucleotides are TGTGCCAGCAGTGAAGGGGGACTAGCGGGAGGGGAAGAGACCCAGTACTTC. Its protein product is CASSEGGLAGGEETQYF. The V call is TRBV25-1, the J call TRBJ2-5, with 16 bases fitting TRBD2. The trim removed 2 bases at V and 3 bases at J, leaving 3 bases unmatched. This CDR3 comprises 17 residues. Germline V gives CDR1 MGHDK, CDR2 SYGVNS.

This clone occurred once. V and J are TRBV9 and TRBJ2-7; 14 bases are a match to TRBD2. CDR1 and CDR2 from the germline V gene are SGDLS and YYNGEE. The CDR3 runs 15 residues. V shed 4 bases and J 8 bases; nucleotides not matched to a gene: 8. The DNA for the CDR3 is TGTGCCAGCAGCCCGGGACTAGCGGGAGCTACCAAGCAGTACTTC. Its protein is CASSPGLAGATKQYF.

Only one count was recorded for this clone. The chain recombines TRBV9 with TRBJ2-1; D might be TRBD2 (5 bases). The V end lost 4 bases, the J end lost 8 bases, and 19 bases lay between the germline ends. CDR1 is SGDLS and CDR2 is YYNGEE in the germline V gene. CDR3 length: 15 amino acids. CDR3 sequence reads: CASSPRSGSADEQFF. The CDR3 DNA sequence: TGTGCCAGCAGCCCCCGCTCGGGATCCGCGGATGAGCAGTTCTTC.

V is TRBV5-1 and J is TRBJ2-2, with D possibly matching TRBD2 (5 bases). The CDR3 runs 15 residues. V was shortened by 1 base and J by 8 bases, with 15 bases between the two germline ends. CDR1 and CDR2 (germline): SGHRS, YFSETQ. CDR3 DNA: TGCGCCAGCAGCTTGAACGGAGGAAGTCTAGGGGAGCTGTTTTTT. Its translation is CASSLNGGSLGELFF. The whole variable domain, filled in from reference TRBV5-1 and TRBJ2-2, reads KAGVTQTPRYLIKTRGQQVTLSCSPISGHRSVSWYQQTPGQGLQFLFEYFSETQRNKGNFPGRFSGRQFSNSRSEMNVSTLELGDSALYLCASSLNGGSLGELFFGEGSRLTVL.

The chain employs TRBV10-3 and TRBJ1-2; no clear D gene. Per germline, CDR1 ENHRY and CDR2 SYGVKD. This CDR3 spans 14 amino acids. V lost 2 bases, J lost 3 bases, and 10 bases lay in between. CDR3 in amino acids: CAISESDTYYGYTF. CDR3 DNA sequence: TGTGCCATCAGTGAGAGTGACACCTACTATGGCTACACCTTC.

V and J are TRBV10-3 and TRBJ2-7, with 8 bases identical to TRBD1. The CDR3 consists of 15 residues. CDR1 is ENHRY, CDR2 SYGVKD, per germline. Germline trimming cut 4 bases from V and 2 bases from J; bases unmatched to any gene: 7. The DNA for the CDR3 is TGTGCCATCAGTGTAGGACAGGGTGGGACCTACGAGCAGTACTTC. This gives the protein CAISVGQGGTYEQYF.

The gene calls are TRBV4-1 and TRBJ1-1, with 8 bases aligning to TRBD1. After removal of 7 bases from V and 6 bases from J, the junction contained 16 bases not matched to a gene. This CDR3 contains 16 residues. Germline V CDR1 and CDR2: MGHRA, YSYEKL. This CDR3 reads CASITSLQDREAEAFF. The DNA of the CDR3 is TGCGCCAGCATCACTTCTCTACAGGACAGGGAAGCTGAAGCTTTCTTT.

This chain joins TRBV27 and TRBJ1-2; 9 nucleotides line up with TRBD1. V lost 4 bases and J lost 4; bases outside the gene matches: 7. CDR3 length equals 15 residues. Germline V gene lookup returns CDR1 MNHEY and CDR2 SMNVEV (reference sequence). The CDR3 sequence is CASSSTGGGSYGYTF. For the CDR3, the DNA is TGTGCCAGCAGTTCGACAGGGGGGGGTTCCTATGGCTACACCTTC.

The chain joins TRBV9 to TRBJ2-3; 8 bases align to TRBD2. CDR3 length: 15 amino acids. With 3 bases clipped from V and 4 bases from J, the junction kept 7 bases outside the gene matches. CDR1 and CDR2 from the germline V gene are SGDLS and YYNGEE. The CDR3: CASSASAGLADTQYF. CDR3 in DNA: TGTGCCAGCAGCGCGTCAGCGGGACTAGCAGATACGCAGTATTTT.

This CDR3 is CASSYQGEQYF. CDR3 in DNA: TGTGCCAGCAGCTACCAGGGGGAGCAGTACTTC. This rearrangement joins TRBV4-2 to TRBJ2-7; possibly TRBD1 for D (6 bases). Germline V gene data show CDR1 as LGHNA and CDR2 as YNFKEQ. Trimming pared 5 bases from V and 7 bases from J, leaving 9 bases between. This CDR3 comprises 11 residues.

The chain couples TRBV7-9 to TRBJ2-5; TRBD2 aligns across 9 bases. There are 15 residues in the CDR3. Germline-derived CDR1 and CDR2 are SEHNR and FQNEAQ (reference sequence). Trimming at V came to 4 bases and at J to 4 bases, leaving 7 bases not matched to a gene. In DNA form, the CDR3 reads TGTGCCAGCAGCTACGGCGCGGGGGGGCCAGAGACCCAGTACTTC. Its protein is CASSYGAGGPETQYF.

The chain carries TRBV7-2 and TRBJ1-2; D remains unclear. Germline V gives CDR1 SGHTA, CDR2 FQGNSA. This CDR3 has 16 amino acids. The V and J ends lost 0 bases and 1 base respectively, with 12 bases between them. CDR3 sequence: CASSLAPETSNYGYTF. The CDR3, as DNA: TGTGCCAGCAGCTTAGCGCCGGAAACTAGTAACTATGGCTACACCTTC.

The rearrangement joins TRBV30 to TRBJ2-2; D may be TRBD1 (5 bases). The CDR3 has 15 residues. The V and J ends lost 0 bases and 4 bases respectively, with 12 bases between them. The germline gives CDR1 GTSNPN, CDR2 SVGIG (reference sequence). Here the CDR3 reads CAWSVLGVGTGELFF. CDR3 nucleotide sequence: TGTGCCTGGAGTGTATTAGGGGTGGGCACCGGGGAGCTGTTTTTT.